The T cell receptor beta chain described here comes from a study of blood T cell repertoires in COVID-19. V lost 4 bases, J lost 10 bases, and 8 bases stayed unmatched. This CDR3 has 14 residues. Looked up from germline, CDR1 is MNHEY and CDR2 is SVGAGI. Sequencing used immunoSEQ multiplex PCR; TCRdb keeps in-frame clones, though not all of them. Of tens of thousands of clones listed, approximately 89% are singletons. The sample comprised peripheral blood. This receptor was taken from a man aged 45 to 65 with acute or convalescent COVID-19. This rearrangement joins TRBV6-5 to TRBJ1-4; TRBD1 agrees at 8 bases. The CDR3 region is CASSSGQGFGKLFF. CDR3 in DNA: TGTGCCAGCAGTTCCGGACAGGGATTCGGAAAACTGTTTTTT.